Shown below are 25 T cell receptor beta chains from a single sample sequenced in a study of T cells in Graves' hyperthyroidism and ophthalmopathy. Amplified TCR beta CDR3 regions came from RNA transcripts. The TCR CDR3 first-round RT-PCR relied on the HTBI primer set. One entry per CDR3 protein, called by TCRdb with MiXCR from the multiplex PCR reads. There are fewer than 650,000 distinct CDR3 sequences in the sample; 11% to 15% occur only once, and around 5.4% lies in the top ten. Sequencing was performed on blood. The source is a woman younger than 45 with Graves' hyperthyroidism that later progressed to Graves' ophthalmopathy.

This clonotype was detected only a few times. The rearrangement joins TRBV19 to TRBJ2-7; no definite D call. Germline V gene sequence: CDR1 LNHDA, CDR2 SQIVND (reference sequence). The ends were cut back, 3 bases at V and 5 bases at J, with 5 bases in the middle. The length of the CDR3 is 11 residues. CDR3 sequence: CASSIRDEQYF. In DNA, the CDR3 is TGTGCCAGTAGTATCCGGGACGAGCAGTACTTC.

The rearrangement links TRBV5-4 to TRBJ1-2, with 10 positions matching TRBD1. After removal of 3 bases from V and 2 bases from J, the junction contained 4 bases not matched to a gene. The CDR3 has 15 amino acids. Germline assignment: CDR1 SGHNT and CDR2 YYREEE (reference sequence). CDR3 nucleotides: TGTGCCAGCAGCTCCGACAGGGGGCTCAACTATGGCTACACCTTC. Translation gives CASSSDRGLNYGYTF.

J is TRBJ2-2 and V is TRBV5-5; D gene unclear. The CDR3 has 16 residues. Trimming took off 6 bases at V and 1 base at J, with 16 bases between the two ends. Per the germline V gene, CDR1 is SGHKS and CDR2 is YYEKEE (reference sequence). CDR3 nucleotides: TGTGCCAGCATCTTTTATGCTCAGAGGAACACCGGGGAGCTGTTTTTT. Encoded protein: CASIFYAQRNTGELFF.

Ten or more counts support this clonotype. The CDR3: CASQQGAGEKLFF. CDR3 coding DNA: TGTGCCAGCCAGCAGGGGGCAGGAGAAAAACTGTTTTTT. The chain carries TRBV25-1 and TRBJ1-4; 8 nucleotides match TRBD1. CDR1 MGHDK and CDR2 SYGVNS come from the germline V gene. Trimming removed 8 bases from V and 8 bases from J; junction bases left unmatched: 7. The CDR3 consists of 13 residues.

This clonotype was seen more than once but under ten times. This rearrangement joins TRBV9 to TRBJ1-4, with D possibly TRBD1 on 5 matching bases. Trimming left V 2 bases short and J 3 bases short, with 20 bases between. This CDR3 region has 18 residues. Germline lookup yields CDR1 SGDLS and CDR2 YYNGEE. The DNA for the CDR3 is TGTGCCAGCAGCGTCGGCCCGACGGGGAGGGGCGCTAATGAAAAACTGTTTTTT. Its protein is CASSVGPTGRGANEKLFF.

This clonotype was counted many times. The chain carries TRBV3-1 and TRBJ2-1, with a tentative D call TRBD1 (5 bases). Germline-derived CDR1 and CDR2 are LGHDT and YNNKEL (reference sequence). Trimming removed 1 base from V and 5 bases from J, with 6 bases in between. The CDR3 contains 13 residues. This CDR3 reads CASSQGTNNEQFF. For the CDR3, the DNA is TGTGCCAGCAGCCAAGGGACAAACAATGAGCAGTTCTTC.

The table lists this clonotype with many counts. The chain recombines TRBV20-1 with TRBJ2-7; perhaps TRBD1 as D (5 bases). Germline V CDR1 and CDR2: DFQATT, SNEGSKA (reference sequence). Trimming left V 1 base short and J 3 bases short, with 16 bases between. The CDR3 has 15 amino acids. CDR3 DNA sequence: TGCAGTGCTAGAGGATGGACATCTAATAGCTACGAGCAGTACTTC. This gives the protein CSARGWTSNSYEQYF.

The chain has TRBV9 and TRBJ1-1; D is unclear. Per germline, CDR1 SGDLS and CDR2 YYNGEE. This CDR3 contains 15 residues. Trimming shortened V by 0 bases and J by 0 bases, and 9 bases separated the two germline ends. The CDR3 region has the DNA TGTGCCAGCAGCGTAGCTCCGGATATGAACACTGAAGCTTTCTTT. Protein sequence: CASSVAPDMNTEAFF.

This clonotype has at least ten counts. The rearrangement joins TRBV28 to TRBJ1-6, with 7 nucleotides matching TRBD1. There are 14 residues in the CDR3. Germline V gene sequence: CDR1 MDHEN, CDR2 SYDVKM. J lost 7 bases, V lost 7 bases, and 7 bases had no gene match. CDR3 region: CASKLDRSNSPLHF. Written as DNA, the CDR3 is TGTGCCAGCAAACTGGACAGGAGCAATTCACCCCTCCACTTT.

This clonotype was counted ten times or more. The chain has TRBV3-1 and TRBJ2-7; 7 bases align to TRBD1. Germline assignment: CDR1 LGHDT and CDR2 YNNKEL (reference sequence). This CDR3 is built from 13 residues. Trimming cost V 3 bases and J 2 bases; bases outside gene matches: 1. The CDR3 here is CASSHDRAYEQYF. In DNA, the CDR3 is TGTGCCAGCAGCCACGACAGGGCCTACGAGCAGTACTTC.

This clonotype has only one observation. Since the CDR3 does not end with the conserved phenylalanine or tryptophan, this likely comes from a read error. This chain uses TRBV5-1 with TRBJ2-7, with D perhaps TRBD1 or TRBD2 (5 bases each). Germline V gives CDR1 SGHRS, CDR2 YFSETQ. The V and J ends lost 1 base and 1 base respectively, with 9 bases between them. The length of the CDR3 is 14 residues. The CDR3 DNA reads as TGCGCCAGCAGCTTGTGGGACGGATCCTACGAGCAGTACCTC. Translating gives CASSLWDGSYEQYL.

This clonotype occurred many times. J is TRBJ2-3 and V is TRBV12-3 or TRBV12-4; D ambiguous. The CDR3 is made up of 16 amino acids. Trimming removed 2 bases at V and 2 bases at J, with 14 bases between. The CDR3 DNA follows: TGTGCCAGCAGTTTAAGGCTAGAGCCTACCACAGATACGCAGTATTTT. Encoded protein: CASSLRLEPTTDTQYF.

V gene TRBV9 combines with J gene TRBJ2-1; D assignment may be TRBD1 or TRBD2 (5 bases each). Germline CDR1 and CDR2: SGDLS and YYNGEE. With 2 bases removed from V and 1 base from J, the gap between germline ends came to 10 bases. The CDR3 spans 15 residues. The CDR3 DNA is TGTGCCAGCAGCGTCCGGGGCGAGTCCTACAATGAGCAGTTCTTC. Translation gives CASSVRGESYNEQFF.

Notes on this clonotype: A clone one base away is much larger, so this may be a read error. This rearrangement joins TRBV3-1 to TRBJ2-2, with D uncertain. This CDR3 has 12 amino acids. Trimming removed 9 bases at V and 4 bases at J, with 9 bases between. Germline V gene sequence: CDR1 LGHDT, CDR2 YNNKEL (reference sequence). CDR3 in amino acids: CARRPPTGELFF. The CDR3, as DNA: TGTGCCAGACGGCCCCCCACCGGGGAGCTGTTTTTT.

In this sample, this clonotype turned up many times. CDR3: CASSSRLAGGPSYEQYF. The CDR3 DNA sequence: TGTGCCAGCAGCTCCCGGCTAGCGGGAGGGCCTTCCTACGAGCAGTACTTC. V and J are TRBV11-2 and TRBJ2-7; 12 nucleotides agree with TRBD2. V trimming: 4 bases; J trimming: 1 base; junction bases outside the gene matches: 8. This CDR3 is 17 amino acids long. Per germline, CDR1 SGHAT and CDR2 FQNNGV.

This clonotype was seen repeatedly, ten times or more. This sequence joins TRBV28 and TRBJ1-5; D uncertain. Germline V gene lookup returns CDR1 MDHEN and CDR2 SYDVKM. This CDR3 is 15 amino acids long. The V and J ends lost 6 bases and 4 bases respectively, with 16 bases between them. The CDR3 sequence is CASSRRWYENQPQHF. CDR3 nucleotides: TGTGCCAGCAGCCGACGGTGGTATGAGAATCAGCCCCAGCATTTT.

The chain links TRBV6-1 to TRBJ2-7; 12 nucleotides agree with TRBD2. The V gene's germline CDR1 is MNHNS and CDR2 SASEGT. With V trimmed by 5 bases and J by 5 bases, 22 bases remained unmatched. CDR3 length: 20 amino acids. CDR3 residues: CASSPIATSGSTGVVNEQYF. The CDR3 DNA reads as TGTGCCAGCAGTCCCATAGCGACTAGCGGGAGTACGGGCGTTGTTAACGAGCAGTACTTC.

Notes on this clonotype: It may be a read error: a sequence one base away is much more abundant. The rearrangement uses TRBV28 and TRBJ2-1; the D call may be TRBD1 or TRBD2 (5 bases each). CDR1 MDHEN and CDR2 SYDVKM come from the germline V gene. The V end was cut by 4 bases, the J end by 10 bases, with 23 bases between. The CDR3 is 16 amino acids. The DNA of the CDR3 is TGTGCCAGCAGTTCCCCCGCGTCCGGGGCGCCTTACGAGCAGTTCTTC. It encodes CASSSPASGAPYEQFF.

Here the CDR3 reads CASSQPEAFF. The CDR3 region has the DNA TGTGCCAGCAGTCAGCCTGAAGCTTTCTTT. The J gene is TRBJ1-1, the V gene TRBV11-2; D is undetermined. Germline V gene sequence: CDR1 SGHAT, CDR2 FQNNGV. V shed 6 bases and J shed 6 bases, with 5 bases lying between them. The CDR3 is made up of 10 amino acids.

In its sample, this clonotype was seen many times. The chain is built from TRBV24-1 and TRBJ1-2; 7 nucleotides match TRBD1. This CDR3 comprises 14 residues. The germline V gene has CDR1 KGHDR and CDR2 SFDVKD. V lost 4 bases, J lost 4 bases, and 5 bases stayed unmatched. The CDR3 bases are TGTGCCACCAGTGACACAGACAGGGCCTATGGCTACACCTTC. This gives the protein CATSDTDRAYGYTF.

The V gene is TRBV12-3 or TRBV12-4, the J gene TRBJ2-7, with 8 nucleotides matching TRBD1. The CDR3 has 14 amino acids. Trimming at V came to 3 bases and at J to 5 bases, leaving 6 bases not matched to a gene. As DNA, the CDR3 is TGTGCCAGCAGTTTGGACAGGGAATCCCACGAGCAGTACTTC. Residues: CASSLDRESHEQYF.

This clonotype was seen repeatedly, ten times or more. V usage is TRBV20-1 and J usage is TRBJ2-7; possibly TRBD1 for D (5 bases). V shed 6 bases and J shed 1 base, with 13 bases lying between them. The CDR3 length is 13 residues. CDR1 and CDR2 (germline): DFQATT, SNEGSKA (reference sequence). This CDR3 reads CSAKDTSSYEQYF. The CDR3 DNA sequence: TGCAGTGCAAAGGACACCTCATCCTACGAGCAGTACTTC.

This clonotype was picked up many times. The gene calls are TRBV19 and TRBJ1-1, with TRBD1 as a possible D gene (5 bases). The CDR3 length is 14 residues. Germline CDR1 LNHDA, CDR2 SQIVND (reference sequence). V dropped 5 bases and J dropped 3 bases, with 13 bases sitting between them. The DNA of the CDR3 is TGTGCCAGTAGTGTGACAGTGGGGGACACTGAAGCTTTCTTT. Translating gives CASSVTVGDTEAFF.

This clonotype was recorded at least ten times. CDR3 in amino acids: CASSLGSRPNTGELFF. The CDR3 DNA is TGTGCCAGCAGCTTAGGATCCCGACCGAACACCGGGGAGCTGTTTTTT. The chain has TRBV7-2 and TRBJ2-2; D call uncertain. Trimming removed 1 base at V and 0 bases at J, with 9 bases between. Germline CDR1 and CDR2: SGHTA and FQGNSA. This CDR3 is built from 16 residues.

This clonotype has ten or more counts. The chain uses TRBV29-1 and TRBJ2-3; D tentatively fits TRBD1 or TRBD2 (5 bases each). Germline CDR1 SQVTM, CDR2 ANQGSEA. Trimming left V 8 bases short and J 11 bases short, with 17 bases between. The CDR3 is 11 residues long. The CDR3 nucleotides are TGCAGCACCGGGACCCAGGCGAAGCAGTATTTT. Translation gives CSTGTQAKQYF.